This T cell receptor beta chain was identified during a study of blood T cell repertoires in COVID-19 (dated by TCRdb to about 2020). Regarding the complete study: The collaborator samples originated in the United States, Italy and Spain and spanned the acute and convalescent phases of COVID-19. The prospective study material was composed of cDNA or gDNA derived from T cells, B-cell-depleted T cells, or PBMCs. The dataset comprised deeply sampled blood TCRbeta repertoires from subjects exposed to, actively infected with, or recovered from COVID-19. The repertoires were released in a freely available public database intended as a resource for research on the immune response to SARS-CoV-2. The samples were drawn from two sources: the first 160 participants of the ongoing ImmuneRACE study, and over 1,000 subjects contributed by 6 global collaborators. Sample metadata almost always included a de-identified subject ID, COVID-19 status, age in years and sex. Where available, HLA class I and class II types were obtained from metadata supplied by the sample provider rather than from assay-based typing.

The immunoSEQ Assay, a bias-controlled multiplex PCR, was used to amplify TCRbeta CDR3 regions from genomic DNA. Turning to the authors' computational methods: Nucleated cell counts per sample were estimated from amplification of reference gene primers within the assay. Sequence reads were collapsed and filtered to measure the absolute abundance of every unique TCRbeta CDR3 rearrangement. For each sample, productive Simpson clonality was calculated by taking the square root of Simpson's diversity index across productive rearrangements. Here the immuneACCESS table is served through TCRdb, limited to in-frame sequences with V and J called. Missing clones are a known gap in these copies; in checked studies unresolved V genes cover under half, and the rest lacks a known reason. D and trimming were read from the DNA, whereas the V and J calls and clone size are those reported in that table. The table for this sample lists about 270,000 clones; approximately 86% of them were counted only once. The leading ten clones occupy over 8% of the sample.

This clone was seen a single time. Its antigen is still unknown. One base away there is no much larger clone; base qualities are not given. The research as a whole found: How much clinical and demographic metadata was included differed by source and by participant, and the metadata was provided uncurated.

Whole blood was collected in K2EDTA tubes by collaborating institutions according to the institutions' own protocols. For TCRbeta analysis, collaborator samples were shipped as frozen whole blood, as isolated PBMCs, or as DNA extracted from either sample type. The receptor was isolated from a middle-aged man with active or convalescent COVID-19. The source material was peripheral blood.

The DNA sequence is TGTGCCAGCAGTGGGGACAGAACGAACTATGGCTACACCTTC. It specifies CASSGDRTNYGYTF. The chain joins TRBV2 to TRBJ1-2; TRBD1 agrees with 7 junctional bases. The CDR3 measures 14 amino acids from cysteine to phenylalanine. The kept DNA is CDR3 alone, 42 bases in frame from the first base. Trimming removed 4 bases from V and 2 bases from J; the gene matches leave 4 bases unexplained. CDR1 and CDR2, looked up from the germline V gene, are SNHLY and FYNNEI.